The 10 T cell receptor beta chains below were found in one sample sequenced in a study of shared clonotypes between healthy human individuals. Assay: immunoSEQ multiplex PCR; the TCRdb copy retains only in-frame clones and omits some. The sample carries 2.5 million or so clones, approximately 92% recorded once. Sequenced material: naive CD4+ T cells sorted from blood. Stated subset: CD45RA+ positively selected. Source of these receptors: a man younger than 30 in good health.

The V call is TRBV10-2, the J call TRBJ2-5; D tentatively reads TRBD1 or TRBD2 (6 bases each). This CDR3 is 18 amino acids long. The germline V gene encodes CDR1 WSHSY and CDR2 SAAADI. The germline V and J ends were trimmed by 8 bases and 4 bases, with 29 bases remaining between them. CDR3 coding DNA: TGCGCCAGCCATCCTATCAAAGGAGATCGGGGGCGCGGAGAGACCCAGTACTTC. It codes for CASHPIKGDRGRGETQYF.

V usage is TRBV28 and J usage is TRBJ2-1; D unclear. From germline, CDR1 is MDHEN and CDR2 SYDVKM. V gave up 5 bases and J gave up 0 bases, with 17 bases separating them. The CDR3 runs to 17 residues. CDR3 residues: CASSKVGWRTSYNEQFF. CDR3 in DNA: TGTGCCAGCAGTAAGGTCGGGTGGCGGACCTCCTACAATGAGCAGTTCTTC.

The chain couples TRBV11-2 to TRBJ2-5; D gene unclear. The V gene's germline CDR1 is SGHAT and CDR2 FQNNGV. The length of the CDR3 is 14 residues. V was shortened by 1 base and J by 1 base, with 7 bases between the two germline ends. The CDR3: CASSLVSSQETQYF. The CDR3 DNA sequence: TGTGCCAGCAGCTTAGTGTCCAGCCAAGAGACCCAGTACTTC.

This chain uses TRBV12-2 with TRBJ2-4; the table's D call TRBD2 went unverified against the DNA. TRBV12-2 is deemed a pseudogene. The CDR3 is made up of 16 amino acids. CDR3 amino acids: CASRSIKELAKNIQYF. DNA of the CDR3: TGTGCAAGTCGCTCGATTAAGGAGTTAGCCAAAAACATTCAGTACTTC.

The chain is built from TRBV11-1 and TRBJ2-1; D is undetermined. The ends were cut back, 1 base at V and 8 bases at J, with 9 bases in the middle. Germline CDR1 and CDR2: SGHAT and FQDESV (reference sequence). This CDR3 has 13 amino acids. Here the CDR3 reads CASSLGQWDEQFF. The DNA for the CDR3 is TGTGCCAGCAGCTTAGGGCAGTGGGATGAGCAGTTCTTC.

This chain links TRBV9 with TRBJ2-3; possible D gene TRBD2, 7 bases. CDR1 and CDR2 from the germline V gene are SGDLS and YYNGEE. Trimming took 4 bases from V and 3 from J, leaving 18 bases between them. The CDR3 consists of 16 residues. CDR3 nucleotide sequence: TGTGCCAGCAGCCCTAGAGGGGGGGCCGTGACAGATACGCAGTATTTT. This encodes CASSPRGGAVTDTQYF.

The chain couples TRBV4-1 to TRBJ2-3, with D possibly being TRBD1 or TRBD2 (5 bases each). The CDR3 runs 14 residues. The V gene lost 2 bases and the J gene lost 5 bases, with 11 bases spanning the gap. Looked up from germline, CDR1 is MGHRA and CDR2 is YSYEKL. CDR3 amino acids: CASSQSGTKDTQYF. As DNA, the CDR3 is TGCGCCAGCAGCCAATCCGGGACCAAAGATACGCAGTATTTT.

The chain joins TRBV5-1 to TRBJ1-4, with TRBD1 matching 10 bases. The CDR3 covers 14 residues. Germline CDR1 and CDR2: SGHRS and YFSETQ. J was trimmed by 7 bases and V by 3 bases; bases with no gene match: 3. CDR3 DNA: TGCGCCAGCAGCTCCGGGACAGGGGTTGAAAAACTGTTTTTT. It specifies CASSSGTGVEKLFF.

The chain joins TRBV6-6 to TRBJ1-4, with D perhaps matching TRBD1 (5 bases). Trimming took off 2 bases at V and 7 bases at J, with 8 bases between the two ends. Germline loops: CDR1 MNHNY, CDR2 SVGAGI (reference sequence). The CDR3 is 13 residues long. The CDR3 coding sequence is TGTGCCAGCAGTTACCAGGGAAGTGAAAAACTGTTTTTT. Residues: CASSYQGSEKLFF.

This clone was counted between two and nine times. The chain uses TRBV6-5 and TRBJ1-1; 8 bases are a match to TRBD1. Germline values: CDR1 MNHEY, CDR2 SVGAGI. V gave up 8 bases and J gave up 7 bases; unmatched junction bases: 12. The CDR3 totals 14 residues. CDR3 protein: CASGRGQGAGEAFF. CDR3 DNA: TGTGCCAGCGGGAGGGGCCAGGGGGCGGGTGAAGCTTTCTTT.